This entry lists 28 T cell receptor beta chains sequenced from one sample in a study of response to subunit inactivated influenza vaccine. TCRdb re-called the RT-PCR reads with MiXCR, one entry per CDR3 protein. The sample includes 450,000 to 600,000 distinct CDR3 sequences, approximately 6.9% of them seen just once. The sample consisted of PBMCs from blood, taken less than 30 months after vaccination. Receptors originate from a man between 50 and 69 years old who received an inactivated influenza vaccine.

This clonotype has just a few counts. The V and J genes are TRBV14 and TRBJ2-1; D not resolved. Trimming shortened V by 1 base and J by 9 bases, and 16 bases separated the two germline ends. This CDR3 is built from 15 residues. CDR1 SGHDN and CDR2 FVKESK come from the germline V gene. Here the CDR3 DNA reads TGTGCCAGCAGCCAAGTTACCCCCGCCCCGGGTGAGCAGTTCTTC. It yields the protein CASSQVTPAPGEQFF.

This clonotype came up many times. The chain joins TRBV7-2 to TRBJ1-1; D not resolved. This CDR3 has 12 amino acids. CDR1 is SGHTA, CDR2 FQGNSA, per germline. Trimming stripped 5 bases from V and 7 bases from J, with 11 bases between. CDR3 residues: CASSHPWGEAFF. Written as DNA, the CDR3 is TGTGCCAGCAGCCACCCGTGGGGTGAAGCTTTCTTT.

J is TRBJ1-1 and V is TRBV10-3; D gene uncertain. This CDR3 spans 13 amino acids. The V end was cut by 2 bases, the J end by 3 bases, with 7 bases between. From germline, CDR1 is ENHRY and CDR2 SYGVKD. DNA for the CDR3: TGTGCCATCAGTGAGGAAAGGGACACTGAAGCTTTCTTT. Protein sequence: CAISEERDTEAFF.

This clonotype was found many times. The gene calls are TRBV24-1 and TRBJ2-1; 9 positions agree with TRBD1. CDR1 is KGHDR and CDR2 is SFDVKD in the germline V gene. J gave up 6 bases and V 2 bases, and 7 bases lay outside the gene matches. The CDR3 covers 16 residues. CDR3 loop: CATSDSPGQGSNEQFF. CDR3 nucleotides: TGTGCCACCAGTGATTCCCCGGGACAGGGTTCCAATGAGCAGTTCTTC.

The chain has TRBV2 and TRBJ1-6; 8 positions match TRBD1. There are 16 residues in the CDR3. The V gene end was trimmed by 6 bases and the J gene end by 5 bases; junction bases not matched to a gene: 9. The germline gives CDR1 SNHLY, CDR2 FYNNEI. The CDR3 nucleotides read TGTGCCAGCAGGGCTCAGGGGGCGATGGATAATTCACCCCTCCACTTT. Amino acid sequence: CASRAQGAMDNSPLHF.

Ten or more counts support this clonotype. The CDR3, as DNA: TGTGCCATCAATGGGGATGCCAATGAGCAGTTCTTC. As protein: CAINGDANEQFF. The chain links TRBV10-3 to TRBJ2-1; D gene unclear. In germline, CDR1 is ENHRY, CDR2 SYGVKD. Deletions cut 7 bases from V and 6 bases from J, with 10 bases between. This CDR3 has 12 amino acids.

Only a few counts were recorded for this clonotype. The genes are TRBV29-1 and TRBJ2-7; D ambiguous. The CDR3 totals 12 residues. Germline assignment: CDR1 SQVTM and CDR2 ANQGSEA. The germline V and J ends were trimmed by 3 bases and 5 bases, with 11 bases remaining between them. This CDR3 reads CSVEKGSNEQYF. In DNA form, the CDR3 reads TGCAGCGTTGAGAAAGGTTCCAACGAGCAGTACTTC.

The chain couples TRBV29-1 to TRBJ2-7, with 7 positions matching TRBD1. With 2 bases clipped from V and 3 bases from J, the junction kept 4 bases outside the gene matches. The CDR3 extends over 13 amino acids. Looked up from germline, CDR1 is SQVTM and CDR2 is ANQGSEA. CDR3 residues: CSVEPAGGYEQYF. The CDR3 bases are TGCAGCGTTGAACCGGCAGGGGGCTACGAGCAGTACTTC.

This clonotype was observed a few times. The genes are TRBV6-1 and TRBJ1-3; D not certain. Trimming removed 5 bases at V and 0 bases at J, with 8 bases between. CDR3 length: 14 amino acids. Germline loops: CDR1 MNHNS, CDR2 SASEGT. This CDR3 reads CASSRHGSGNTIYF. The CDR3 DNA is TGTGCCAGCAGTCGACACGGCTCTGGAAACACCATATATTTT.

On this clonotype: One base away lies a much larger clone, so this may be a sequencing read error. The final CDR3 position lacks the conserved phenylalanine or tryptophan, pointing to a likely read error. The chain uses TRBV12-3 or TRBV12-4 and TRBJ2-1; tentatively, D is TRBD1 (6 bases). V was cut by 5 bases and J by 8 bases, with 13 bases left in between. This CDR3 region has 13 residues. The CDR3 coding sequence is TGTGCCAGCAGTAGCAGCTCAGGGGATGAGCAGTTCTCC. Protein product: CASSSSSGDEQFS.

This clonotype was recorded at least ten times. The CDR3 region is CASSLVLTPVAFF. As DNA, the CDR3 is TGTGCCAGCAGCTTGGTCCTTACACCGGTGGCTTTCTTT. The chain combines TRBV5-5 with TRBJ1-1; D remains ambiguous. CDR1 and CDR2 from the germline V gene are SGHKS and YYEKEE (reference sequence). CDR3 length: 13 amino acids. Trimming left V 0 bases short and J 11 bases short, with 14 bases between.

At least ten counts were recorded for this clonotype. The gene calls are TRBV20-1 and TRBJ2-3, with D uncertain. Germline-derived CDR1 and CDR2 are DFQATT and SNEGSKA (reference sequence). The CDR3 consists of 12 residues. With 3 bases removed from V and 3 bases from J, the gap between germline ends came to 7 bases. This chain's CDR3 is CSASWQTDTQYF. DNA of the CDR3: TGCAGTGCTAGCTGGCAGACAGATACGCAGTATTTT.

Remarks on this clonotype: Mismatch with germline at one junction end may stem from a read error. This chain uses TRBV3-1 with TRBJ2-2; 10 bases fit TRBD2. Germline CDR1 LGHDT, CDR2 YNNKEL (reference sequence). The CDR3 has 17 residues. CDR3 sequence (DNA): TGTGCCTGCAGCCAGGCTAGCGGGAGAAGTTTCACCGGGGAGCTGTTTTTT. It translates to CACSQASGRSFTGELFF.

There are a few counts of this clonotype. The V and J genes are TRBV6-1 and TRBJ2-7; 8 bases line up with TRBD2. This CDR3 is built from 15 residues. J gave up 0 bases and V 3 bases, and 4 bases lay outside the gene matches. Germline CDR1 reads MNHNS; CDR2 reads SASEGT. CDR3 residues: CASSDGSGSSYEQYF. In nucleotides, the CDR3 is TGTGCCAGCAGTGATGGAAGCGGGAGCTCCTACGAGCAGTACTTC.

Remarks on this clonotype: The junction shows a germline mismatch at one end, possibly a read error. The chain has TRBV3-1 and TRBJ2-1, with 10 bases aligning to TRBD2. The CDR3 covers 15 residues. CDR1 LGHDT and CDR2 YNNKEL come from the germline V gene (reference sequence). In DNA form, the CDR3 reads TGTGCCTGCAGCCAAGGGACTAGCGAAAGGAATGAGCAGTTCTTC. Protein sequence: CACSQGTSERNEQFF.

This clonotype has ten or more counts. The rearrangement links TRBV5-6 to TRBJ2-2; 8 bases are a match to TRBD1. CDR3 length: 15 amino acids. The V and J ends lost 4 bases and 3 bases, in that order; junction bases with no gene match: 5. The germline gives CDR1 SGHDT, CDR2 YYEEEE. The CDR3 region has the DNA TGTGCCAGCAGCCCCGGGACAGGAGACACCGGGGAGCTGTTTTTT. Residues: CASSPGTGDTGELFF. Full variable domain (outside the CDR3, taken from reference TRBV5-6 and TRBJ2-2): DAGVTQSPTHLIKTRGQQVTLRCSPKSGHDTVSWYQQALGQGPQFIFQYYEEEERQRGNFPDRFSGHQFPNYSSELNVNALLLGDSALYLCASSPGTGDTGELFFGEGSRLTVL.

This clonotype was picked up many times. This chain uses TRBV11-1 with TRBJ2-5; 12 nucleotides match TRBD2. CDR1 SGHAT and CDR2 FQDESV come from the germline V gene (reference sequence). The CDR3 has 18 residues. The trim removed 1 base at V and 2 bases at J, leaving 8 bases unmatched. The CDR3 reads CASSLGDGLAGLQETQYF. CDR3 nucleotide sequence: TGTGCCAGCAGCTTAGGGGACGGACTAGCGGGGCTTCAAGAGACCCAGTACTTC. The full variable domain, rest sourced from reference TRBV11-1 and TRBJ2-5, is EAEVAQSPRYKITEKSQAVAFWCDPISGHATLYWYRQILGQGPELLVQFQDESVVDDSQLPKDRFSAERLKGVDSTLKIQPAELGDSAMYLCASSLGDGLAGLQETQYFGPGTRLLVL.

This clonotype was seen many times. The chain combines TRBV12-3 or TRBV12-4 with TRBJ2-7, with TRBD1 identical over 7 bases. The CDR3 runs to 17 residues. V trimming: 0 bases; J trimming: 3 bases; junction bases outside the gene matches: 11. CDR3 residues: CASSLAGQRGTDYEQYF. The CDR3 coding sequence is TGTGCCAGCAGTTTAGCGGGACAGCGAGGGACCGACTACGAGCAGTACTTC.

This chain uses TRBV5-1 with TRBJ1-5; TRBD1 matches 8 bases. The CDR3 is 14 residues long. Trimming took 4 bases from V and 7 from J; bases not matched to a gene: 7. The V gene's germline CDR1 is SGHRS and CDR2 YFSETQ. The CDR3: CASSMTGDGQPQHF. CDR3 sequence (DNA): TGCGCCAGCAGCATGACAGGGGACGGGCAGCCCCAGCATTTT.

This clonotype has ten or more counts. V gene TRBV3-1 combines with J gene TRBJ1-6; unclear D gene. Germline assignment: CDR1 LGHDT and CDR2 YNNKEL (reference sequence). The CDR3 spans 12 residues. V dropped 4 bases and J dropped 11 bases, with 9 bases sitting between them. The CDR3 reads CASSPGRPPLHF. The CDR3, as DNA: TGTGCCAGCAGCCCGGGTAGACCACCCCTCCACTTT. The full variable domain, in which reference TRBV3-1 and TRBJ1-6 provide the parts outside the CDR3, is DTAVSQTPKYLVTQMGNDKSIKCEQNLGHDTMYWYKQDSKKFLKIMFSYNNKELIINETVPNRFSPKSPDKAHLNLHINSLELGDSAVYFCASSPGRPPLHFGNGTRLTVT.

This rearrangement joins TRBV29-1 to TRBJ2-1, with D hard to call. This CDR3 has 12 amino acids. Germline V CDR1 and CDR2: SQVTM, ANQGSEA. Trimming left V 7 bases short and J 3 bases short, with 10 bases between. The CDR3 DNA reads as TGCAGCGCTATAACCTTCTACAATGAGCAGTTCTTC. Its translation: CSAITFYNEQFF.

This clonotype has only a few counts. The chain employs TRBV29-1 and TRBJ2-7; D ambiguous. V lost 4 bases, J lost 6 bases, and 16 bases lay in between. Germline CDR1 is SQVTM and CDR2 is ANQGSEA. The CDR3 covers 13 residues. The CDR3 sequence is CSVGAGVGVEQYF. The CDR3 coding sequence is TGCAGCGTTGGGGCTGGGGTTGGGGTCGAGCAGTACTTC.

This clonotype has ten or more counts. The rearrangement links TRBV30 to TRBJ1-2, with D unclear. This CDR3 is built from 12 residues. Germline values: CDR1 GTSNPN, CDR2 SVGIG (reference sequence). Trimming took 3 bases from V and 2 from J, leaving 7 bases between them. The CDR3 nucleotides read TGTGCCTGGAGGTACCTAAACTATGGCTACACCTTC. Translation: CAWRYLNYGYTF.

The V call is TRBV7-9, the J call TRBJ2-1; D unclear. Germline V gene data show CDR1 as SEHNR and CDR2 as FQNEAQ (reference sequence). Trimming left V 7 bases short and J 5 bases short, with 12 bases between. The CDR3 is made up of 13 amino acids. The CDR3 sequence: CASKTRSDNEQFF. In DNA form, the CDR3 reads TGTGCCAGCAAGACCCGTAGTGACAATGAGCAGTTCTTC. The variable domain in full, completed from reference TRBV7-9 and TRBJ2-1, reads DTGVSQNPRHKITKRGQNVTFRCDPISEHNRLYWYRQTLGQGPEFLTYFQNEAQLEKSRLLSDRFSAERPKGSFSTLEIQRTEQGDSAMYLCASKTRSDNEQFFGPGTRLTVL.

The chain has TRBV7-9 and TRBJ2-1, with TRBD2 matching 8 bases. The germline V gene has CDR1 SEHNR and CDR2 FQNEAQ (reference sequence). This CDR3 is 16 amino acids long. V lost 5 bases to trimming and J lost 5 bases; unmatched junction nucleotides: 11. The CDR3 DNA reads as TGTGCCAGCAGCCCTAAATTCCGACTAGCGCACAATGAGCAGTTCTTC. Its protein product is CASSPKFRLAHNEQFF.

In DNA form, the CDR3 reads TGTGCCAGTGGACTAAGGGAATCATCAGATACGCAGTATTTT. Encoded protein: CASGLRESSDTQYF. The chain links TRBV2 to TRBJ2-3; perhaps TRBD2 as D (6 bases). Germline V gives CDR1 SNHLY, CDR2 FYNNEI. The CDR3 totals 14 residues. The V and J ends lost 9 bases and 4 bases respectively, with 17 bases between them.

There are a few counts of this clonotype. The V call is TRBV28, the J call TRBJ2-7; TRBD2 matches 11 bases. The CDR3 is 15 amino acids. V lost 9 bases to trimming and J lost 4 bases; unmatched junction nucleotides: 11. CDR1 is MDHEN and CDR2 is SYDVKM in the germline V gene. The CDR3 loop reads CASTTVAGGPYEQYF. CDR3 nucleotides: TGTGCCAGTACTACTGTAGCGGGAGGGCCTTACGAGCAGTACTTC.

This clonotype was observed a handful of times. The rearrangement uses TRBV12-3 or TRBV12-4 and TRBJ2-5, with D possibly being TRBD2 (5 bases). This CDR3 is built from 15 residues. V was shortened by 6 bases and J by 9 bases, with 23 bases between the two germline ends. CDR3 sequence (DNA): TGTGCCAGCAGCCGCCACTTGAACAAGAACGGGGCCCAGTACTTC. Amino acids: CASSRHLNKNGAQYF.